The sequence of this T cell receptor beta chain was determined in a study of blood T cell repertoires in COVID-19. Whole-study context: From the United States, Italy and Spain came samples of acute and convalescent COVID-19. Nucleic acid was either cDNA or gDNA, and it came from T cells, B-cell-depleted T cells, or PBMCs.

Per the original data handling: Nucleated cell counts were estimated from reference gene primer amplification. TCRdb keeps only in-frame clones here, not all; method: immunoSEQ multiplex PCR. Clone size and the V and J calls come from that table; the DNA yielded D and trimming. The table records some 130,000 clones, about 72% of them present only once. The CDR3 runs 15 residues. CDR1 is KGHSH, CDR2 LQKENI, per germline. V was pared by 2 bases and J by 6 bases, with 6 bases of the junction left unmatched. The sequence was obtained from a woman in her seventies with acute or convalescent COVID-19. The sequenced sample consisted of peripheral blood. The rearrangement links TRBV18 to TRBJ1-2; 10 positions match TRBD1. CDR3: CASSPSLDRGNGYTF. CDR3 DNA sequence: TGTGCCAGCTCACCAAGTTTGGACAGGGGGAATGGCTACACCTTC.